The source of this TCR beta chain is a study of blood T cells in healthy people across ages. Study summary: Per two T cells, template switching captured roughly one barcoded beta molecule.

PCR was performed a second time for 7 to 11 cycles using a sample-barcoded 5' primer and a J-beta primer mix. TCRdb re-analysed the 5' RACE reads in MiXCR, keeping a single row per CDR3 protein. The table records 800,000 to 950,000 distinct CDR3 sequences, about 34% of them present only once. This clonotype was counted a single time. The germline V gene encodes CDR1 SGHTA and CDR2 FQGNSA. Unmatched junction bases numbered 13, after V lost 5 bases and J lost 15 bases. The CDR3 totals 14 residues. The chain links TRBV7-2 to TRBJ2-1; 10 bases map to TRBD2. This TCR was sampled from a man younger than 35 in good health. Sequenced material: blood. The CDR3 loop is CASSPRAGGPILFF. In DNA form, the CDR3 reads TGTGCCAGCAGCCCCCGAGCGGGGGGGCCAATTTTGTTCTTC.